This T cell receptor (beta chain) stems from a study of blood T cell repertoires in COVID-19. Study at large: Specimens from acute and convalescent COVID-19 originated in the United States, Italy and Spain. Sources were T cells, B-cell-depleted T cells, or PBMCs; the material itself was cDNA or gDNA.

Trimming took off 2 bases at V and 2 bases at J, with 15 bases between the two ends. Germline assignment: CDR1 MNHEY and CDR2 SVGAGI. The CDR3 loop spans 16 amino acids. As handled by the study authors: Researchers report that nucleated cell counts were estimated from reference gene primer amplification. Only in-frame clones appear in the TCRdb table, and some are missing; sequencing was by immunoSEQ multiplex PCR. The V and J calls and clone size are taken from that table; D and trimming were inferred from the DNA. The repertoire holds about 360,000 clones, around 82% seen once, with approximately 3% in the top ten.

Material for sequencing was peripheral blood. The V gene is TRBV6-5, the J gene TRBJ1-2; possible D gene TRBD1, 6 bases. The TCR was taken from a man younger than 45 with active or convalescent COVID-19. The CDR3 sequence: CASSYSVGGANYGYTF. The CDR3 DNA sequence: TGTGCCAGCAGTTACAGTGTGGGGGGGGCGAACTATGGCTACACCTTC.